The 32 T cell receptor beta chains reported below all come from one sample, sequenced in a study of cytomegalovirus exposure and HLA in healthy donors. Profiled with immunoSEQ multiplex PCR; TCRdb holds only in-frame clones, not every one. The data contain approximately 110,000 clones, 90% to 95% of them singletons. The sample consisted of PBMCs. All receptors come from a woman between 18 and 29 years old in good health and CMV-seronegative.

With regard to this clone: Other DNA sequences within the sample encode an identical CDR3. This chain links TRBV5-1 with TRBJ1-1; D not resolved. Between the trimmed V and J ends, which lost 0 bases and 4 bases, there was a span of 7 bases. The CDR3 totals 13 residues. Germline-derived CDR1 and CDR2 are SGHRS and YFSETQ. The chain's CDR3 is CASSLVTGTEAFF. The DNA for the CDR3 is TGCGCCAGCAGCTTGGTCACCGGCACTGAAGCTTTCTTT.

The V and J genes are TRBV28 and TRBJ2-7, with 9 bases fitting TRBD2. The CDR3 spans 16 residues. Germline CDR1 and CDR2: MDHEN and SYDVKM. V dropped 4 bases and J dropped 0; count of bases not matched to a gene: 7. The CDR3 loop is CASSSPGSGGSYEQYF. In nucleotides, the CDR3 is TGTGCCAGCAGTTCTCCGGGTAGCGGGGGCTCCTACGAGCAGTACTTC.

The chain has TRBV6-4 and TRBJ1-2; the D is unclear. With 2 bases removed from V and 2 bases from J, the gap between germline ends came to 6 bases. CDR3 length: 13 amino acids. CDR1 is MRHNA, CDR2 SNTAGT, per germline. CDR3: CASSDDGNYGYTF. CDR3 DNA sequence: TGTGCCAGCAGTGACGACGGGAACTATGGCTACACCTTC.

The chain joins TRBV7-9 to TRBJ2-5; D call uncertain. The CDR3 covers 13 residues. CDR1 and CDR2 (germline): SEHNR, FQNEAQ (reference sequence). V gave up 1 base and J gave up 7 bases, with 10 bases separating them. The CDR3 DNA is TGTGCCAGCAGCTTAGAACGATCAGGGACCCAGTACTTC. Its translation is CASSLERSGTQYF.

This chain connects TRBV18 to TRBJ1-2; 10 bases fit TRBD1. V trimming: 3 bases; J trimming: 12 bases; junction bases outside the gene matches: 13. The CDR3 extends over 15 amino acids. Germline V lookup: CDR1 KGHSH, CDR2 LQKENI. CDR3 region: CASSPTRTGGVIDTF. In DNA, the CDR3 is TGTGCCAGCTCACCTACCCGGACAGGGGGTGTAATCGACACCTTC. Together with reference TRBV18 and TRBJ1-2, the CDR3 gives the full variable domain: NAGVMQNPRHLVRRRGQEARLRCSPMKGHSHVYWYRQLPEEGLKFMVYLQKENIIDESGMPKERFSAEFPKEGPSILRIQQVVRGDSAAYFCASSPTRTGGVIDTFGSGTRLTVV.

This clone appeared once. V is TRBV5-6 and J is TRBJ2-2; D ambiguous. The V end was cut by 0 bases, the J end by 0 bases, with 6 bases between. In germline, CDR1 is SGHDT, CDR2 YYEEEE. This CDR3 is built from 15 residues. For the CDR3, the DNA is TGTGCCAGCAGCTTGGTCAGATCGAACACCGGGGAGCTGTTTTTT. Translated: CASSLVRSNTGELFF.

This chain joins TRBV13 and TRBJ1-6, with D tentatively TRBD1 (6 bases). The CDR3 loop spans 17 amino acids. Germline V CDR1 and CDR2: PRHDT, FYEKMQ (reference sequence). V lost 5 bases and J lost 5, with 19 bases in between. CDR3 sequence: CASSAFYHTGNNSPLHF. The CDR3 DNA follows: TGTGCCAGCAGCGCCTTCTATCACACAGGGAATAATTCACCCCTCCACTTT.

J is TRBJ2-2 and V is TRBV5-1, with 7 bases aligning to TRBD2. The trim removed 0 bases at V and 5 bases at J, leaving 4 bases unmatched. This CDR3 spans 15 amino acids. Looked up from germline, CDR1 is SGHRS and CDR2 is YFSETQ. CDR3: CASSLVGSGTGELFF. The CDR3 region has the DNA TGCGCCAGCAGCTTGGTGGGTAGCGGGACCGGGGAGCTGTTTTTT.

The rearrangement links TRBV11-2 to TRBJ2-7; 12 nucleotides align to TRBD2. The CDR3 totals 16 residues. V shed 2 bases and J 9 bases; nucleotides not matched to a gene: 11. The germline V gene encodes CDR1 SGHAT and CDR2 FQNNGV. CDR3 sequence reads: CASSLSGTSGRRWQYF. CDR3 nucleotides: TGTGCCAGCAGCTTATCCGGTACTAGCGGGAGGAGATGGCAGTACTTC. The full variable domain, with the rest looked up from reference TRBV11-2 and TRBJ2-7, is EAGVAQSPRYKIIEKRQSVAFWCNPISGHATLYWYQQILGQGPKLLIQFQNNGVVDDSQLPKDRFSAERLKGVDSTLKIQPAKLEDSAVYLCASSLSGTSGRRWQYFGPGTRLTVT.

The V and J genes are TRBV11-1 and TRBJ2-7; no clear D gene. Per germline, CDR1 SGHAT and CDR2 FQDESV (reference sequence). The CDR3 sequence is 15 residues long. V lost 5 bases and J 0 bases, leaving 14 bases between the germline ends. The CDR3 is CASSPIGLSSYEQYF. In DNA form, the CDR3 reads TGTGCCAGCAGCCCTATTGGGCTGAGCTCCTACGAGCAGTACTTC. The variable domain in full, with the rest retrieved from reference TRBV11-1 and TRBJ2-7, is EAEVAQSPRYKITEKSQAVAFWCDPISGHATLYWYRQILGQGPELLVQFQDESVVDDSQLPKDRFSAERLKGVDSTLKIQPAELGDSAMYLCASSPIGLSSYEQYFGPGTRLTVT.

This rearrangement joins TRBV6-1 to TRBJ2-3, with 9 bases fitting TRBD2. This CDR3 region has 17 residues. The germline V gene has CDR1 MNHNS and CDR2 SASEGT. The trim removed 3 bases at V and 2 bases at J, leaving 9 bases unmatched. DNA for the CDR3: TGTGCCAGCAGTGAGGGGCGACTAGCGGCACCCACAGATACGCAGTATTTT. Amino acid sequence: CASSEGRLAAPTDTQYF.

The V call is TRBV7-9, the J call TRBJ2-3, with D possibly matching TRBD1 (6 bases). Looked up from germline, CDR1 is SEHNR and CDR2 is FQNEAQ (reference sequence). The CDR3 loop spans 16 amino acids. Trimming stripped 4 bases from V and 2 bases from J, with 16 bases between. CDR3 protein: CASSSLGGGLTDTQYF. Written as DNA, the CDR3 is TGTGCCAGCAGCTCCCTAGGTGGGGGCCTCACAGATACGCAGTATTTT.

The chain links TRBV28 to TRBJ1-2, with D tentatively TRBD1 (5 bases). Trimming pared 1 base from V and 2 bases from J, leaving 11 bases between. The germline gives CDR1 MDHEN, CDR2 SYDVKM. CDR3 size: 15 residues. The CDR3 DNA reads as TGTGCCAGCAGTTTATTCGGGACTCTAAACTATGGCTACACCTTC. Amino acid sequence: CASSLFGTLNYGYTF.

This chain joins TRBV5-1 and TRBJ2-5; 8 nucleotides match TRBD1. The length of the CDR3 is 15 residues. Unmatched junction bases numbered 10, after V lost 4 bases and J lost 5 bases. Germline V CDR1 and CDR2: SGHRS, YFSETQ. This CDR3 reads CASSPYGTGEETQYF. The CDR3 bases are TGCGCCAGCAGCCCCTACGGGACAGGAGAGGAGACCCAGTACTTC.

CDR3 nucleotides: TGTGCCATCAGTGATGGGCATGGAAGGGGGCCGGCTAACTATGGCTACACCTTC. This encodes CAISDGHGRGPANYGYTF. The V gene is TRBV10-3, the J gene TRBJ1-2; 7 bases align to TRBD1. J gave up 0 bases and V 3 bases, and 13 bases lay outside the gene matches. The germline gives CDR1 ENHRY, CDR2 SYGVKD. The CDR3 covers 18 residues.

The rearrangement uses TRBV11-1 and TRBJ2-2; perhaps TRBD1 as D (6 bases). Germline CDR1 SGHAT, CDR2 FQDESV (reference sequence). With 6 bases removed from V and 6 bases from J, the gap between germline ends came to 8 bases. This CDR3 is 12 amino acids long. CDR3 in amino acids: CASSSGAGELFF. The DNA of the CDR3 is TGTGCCAGCAGTTCAGGGGCCGGGGAGCTGTTTTTT.

For this clone: A read error may produce the germline difference seen at one junction end. CDR3 coding DNA: TGTGCCAGCAGCTTAGGGGCGACAGGAAGTACTTTT. Translating gives CASSLGATGSTF. The chain has TRBV7-9 and TRBJ2-7; a possible D gene is TRBD1 (6 bases). This CDR3 contains 12 residues. The germline V gene encodes CDR1 SEHNR and CDR2 FQNEAQ (reference sequence).

This clone has only one observation. V usage is TRBV2 and J usage is TRBJ2-3; D uncertain. With 6 bases removed from V and 7 bases from J, the gap between germline ends came to 5 bases. The CDR3 loop spans 10 amino acids. CDR1 SNHLY and CDR2 FYNNEI come from the germline V gene. The DNA for the CDR3 is TGTGCCAGCAGCCCAAATACGCAGTATTTT. Its protein is CASSPNTQYF.

As regards this clone: The junction departs from the called germline gene at one end, perhaps through a read error. The chain uses TRBV7-7 and TRBJ2-1; 12 bases are shared with TRBD2. This CDR3 contains 15 residues. CDR1 is SSHAT and CDR2 is FNYEAQ in the germline V gene (reference sequence). DNA of the CDR3: TGTGCTAGCAGCTTACGGCCTAGCGGGAGGGGTGAGCAGTTCTTC. Encoded protein: CASSLRPSGRGEQFF. Looking up the rest from reference TRBV7-7 and TRBJ2-1 gives the full variable domain: GAGVSQSPRYKVTKRGQDVTLRCDPISSHATLYWYQQALGQGPEFLTYFNYEAQPDKSGLPSDRFSAERPEGSISTLTIQRTEQRDSAMYRCASSLRPSGRGEQFFGPGTRLTVL.

The chain couples TRBV13 to TRBJ1-5, with D possibly being TRBD1 (6 bases). Trimming took off 4 bases at V and 2 bases at J, with 15 bases between the two ends. In germline, CDR1 is PRHDT, CDR2 FYEKMQ (reference sequence). The CDR3 has 16 amino acids. CDR3 sequence (DNA): TGTGCCAGCAGCTCCGGGGGGGCGGGTGGCAATCAGCCCCAGCATTTT. Encoded protein: CASSSGGAGGNQPQHF.

This chain joins TRBV30 and TRBJ2-7; D unclear. The CDR3 consists of 11 residues. Germline-derived CDR1 and CDR2 are GTSNPN and SVGIG (reference sequence). Trimming took off 2 bases at V and 3 bases at J, with 5 bases between the two ends. The CDR3 sequence: CAWSPSYEQYF. CDR3 DNA sequence: TGTGCCTGGAGTCCCAGCTACGAGCAGTACTTC.

The rearrangement joins TRBV5-4 to TRBJ2-1, with 13 bases aligning to TRBD2. This CDR3 has 16 residues. CDR1 SGHNT and CDR2 YYREEE come from the germline V gene (reference sequence). The V segment lost 4 bases and the J segment 4 bases; nucleotides outside the gene matches: 5. The CDR3 region has the DNA TGTGCCAGCAGCATGGTGGGACTAGCGGGATACAATGAGCAGTTCTTC. It encodes CASSMVGLAGYNEQFF.

This sequence joins TRBV6-1 and TRBJ1-1, with D uncertain. Germline V gene data show CDR1 as MNHNS and CDR2 as SASEGT. Trimming took 4 bases from V and 4 from J, leaving 13 bases between them. This CDR3 has 14 residues. The CDR3 coding sequence is TGTGCCAGCAGTGGGTTCGATGGGAGCACTGAAGCTTTCTTT. The encoded protein is CASSGFDGSTEAFF.

This clone was picked up one time. The chain couples TRBV19 to TRBJ2-1, with 10 bases identical to TRBD2. The V segment lost 3 bases and the J segment 6 bases; nucleotides outside the gene matches: 5. The CDR3 contains 15 residues. CDR1 is LNHDA and CDR2 is SQIVND in the germline V gene (reference sequence). The CDR3 region has the DNA TGTGCCAGTAGTATTAGAGCGGGAGGGGTCAATGAGCAGTTCTTC. It specifies CASSIRAGGVNEQFF.

V gene TRBV15 combines with J gene TRBJ2-3, with TRBD2 as a possible D gene (5 bases). This CDR3 comprises 15 residues. Germline CDR1 LNHNV, CDR2 YYDKDF (reference sequence). Trimming removed 3 bases from V and 3 bases from J, with 13 bases in between. The CDR3 reads CATSSTSIETDTQYF. In nucleotides, the CDR3 is TGTGCCACCAGCAGTACTAGTATCGAAACAGATACGCAGTATTTT.

The genes are TRBV7-6 and TRBJ2-3; the match to TRBD2 covers 8 bases. CDR1 SGHVS and CDR2 FNYEAQ come from the germline V gene. The CDR3 contains 15 residues. J lost 3 bases, V lost 4 bases, and 6 bases had no gene match. CDR3 loop: CASSSTASGTDTQYF. In nucleotides, the CDR3 is TGTGCCAGCAGCTCCACAGCTAGCGGGACAGATACGCAGTATTTT.

V is TRBV27 and J is TRBJ2-2, with D unresolved. Trimming shortened V by 3 bases and J by 0 bases, and 5 bases separated the two germline ends. CDR1 and CDR2 (germline): MNHEY, SMNVEV (reference sequence). The CDR3 extends over 14 amino acids. The CDR3: CASSLPANTGELFF. CDR3 sequence (DNA): TGTGCCAGCAGTTTGCCGGCGAACACCGGGGAGCTGTTTTTT.

The V gene is TRBV7-2, the J gene TRBJ2-7; TRBD2 agrees at 8 bases. The length of the CDR3 is 14 residues. Losses at the gene ends were 6 bases for V and 5 bases for J; bases not matched to a gene: 9. CDR1 is SGHTA and CDR2 is FQGNSA in the germline V gene. The CDR3 region has the DNA TGTGCCAGCAGATCAGCGGGAGTTAGCGACGAGCAGTACTTC. This codes for CASRSAGVSDEQYF. Full variable domain (missing parts from reference TRBV7-2 and TRBJ2-7): GAGVSQSPSNKVTEKGKDVELRCDPISGHTALYWYRQSLGQGLEFLIYFQGNSAPDKSGLPSDRFSAERTGGSVSTLTIQRTQQEDSAVYLCASRSAGVSDEQYFGPGTRLTVT.

V usage is TRBV27 and J usage is TRBJ2-2; 14 positions match TRBD2. Germline CDR1 and CDR2: MNHEY and SMNVEV (reference sequence). This CDR3 is 16 amino acids long. Trimming cost V 9 bases and J 4 bases; bases outside gene matches: 7. Written as DNA, the CDR3 is TGTGCCAGTCGACTAGCGGGAGGGCGCGGCACCGGGGAGCTGTTTTTT. Protein sequence: CASRLAGGRGTGELFF.

J is TRBJ2-3 and V is TRBV28, with a weak D call TRBD2 (6 bases). This CDR3 is built from 14 residues. Germline V gives CDR1 MDHEN, CDR2 SYDVKM. Trimming left V 3 bases short and J 3 bases short, with 10 bases between. The CDR3 loop reads CASSFSGVTDTQYF. CDR3 coding DNA: TGTGCCAGCAGTTTCTCGGGAGTGACAGATACGCAGTATTTT. Complete variable domain (other parts from reference TRBV28 and TRBJ2-3): DVKVTQSSRYLVKRTGEKVFLECVQDMDHENMFWYRQDPGLGLRLIYFSYDVKMKEKGDIPEGYSVSREKKERFSLILESASTNQTSMYLCASSFSGVTDTQYFGPGTRLTVL.

J is TRBJ2-2 and V is TRBV9, with 8 bases matching TRBD2. Germline V gives CDR1 SGDLS, CDR2 YYNGEE. V lost 4 bases to trimming and J lost 5 bases; unmatched junction nucleotides: 10. The CDR3 spans 16 residues. DNA for the CDR3: TGTGCCAGCAGCATATCGGGGGGGCTTCGTACCGGGGAGCTGTTTTTT. Translating gives CASSISGGLRTGELFF.

The chain joins TRBV7-9 to TRBJ2-7; 7 bases line up with TRBD1. The CDR3 runs 15 residues. The V gene end was trimmed by 4 bases and the J gene end by 3 bases; junction bases not matched to a gene: 9. The germline V gene encodes CDR1 SEHNR and CDR2 FQNEAQ (reference sequence). The CDR3 loop is CASSSSLGGSYEQYF. Here the CDR3 DNA reads TGTGCCAGCAGCTCCTCTTTAGGGGGCAGCTACGAGCAGTACTTC.